The clone carrying this T cell receptor (beta chain) was observed a handful of times. Germline lookup yields CDR1 KGHSH and CDR2 LQKENI. Between the trimmed V and J ends, which lost 7 bases and 4 bases, there was a span of 10 bases. The CDR3 loop spans 12 amino acids. This sample was included in a study of early stage breast cancer tumors. Study details: Of 15 to 20 invasive breast tumors, 11 to 12 were hormone receptor-positive, HER2-negative.

The method was immunoSEQ multiplex PCR; TCRdb's version includes in-frame clones alone and lacks a portion of them. Counted here are about 31,000 clones, roughly 80% occurring once; the ten biggest clones make up roughly 9.1%. V and J are TRBV18 and TRBJ2-5, with D possibly TRBD1 on 6 matching bases. The source of this sequence is a person between 30 and 45 years old with breast cancer. The sequencing input was breast tumor tissue. CDR3: CASLTRGETQYF. In DNA, the CDR3 is TGTGCCAGCTTGACCAGGGGAGAGACCCAGTACTTC.